Each of the 10 T cell receptor beta chains below was sequenced from the same sample in a study of vaccination effects on CD4 cells after COVID-19. Their antigens remain unidentified. Viral peptide pools were used in the ViraFEST assay to expand antigen-specific CD4+ T cells, and sequencing came afterward. Cultured cells yielded isolated CD4+ T cells after about ten days. Nobody among the vaccine recipients had prior SARS-CoV-2 infection (nucleocapsid antibodies were negative). The repertoire was sequenced with immunoSEQ multiplex PCR; TCRdb's copy has only in-frame clones and lacks some. The repertoire holds about 20,000 clones, with approximately 72% as singletons. The specimen comprised CD4+ T cells from PBMCs cultured with HCoV-NL63 spike peptides, sampled before COVID-19 vaccination. The receptors come from a human donor who received a COVID-19 vaccine.

CDR3 amino acids: CACLSGTSNEKLFF. The CDR3 nucleotides are TGTGCCTGCCTATCCGGGACCAGTAATGAAAAACTGTTTTTT. This sequence joins TRBV30 and TRBJ1-4; D is perhaps TRBD1 (5 bases). The V end lost 6 bases, the J end lost 4 bases, and 15 bases lay between the germline ends. The V gene's germline CDR1 is GTSNPN and CDR2 SVGIG (reference sequence). The CDR3 covers 14 residues. Full variable domain (remainder filled in from reference TRBV30 and TRBJ1-4): SQTIHQWPATLVQPVGSPLSLECTVEGTSNPNLYWYRQAAGRGLQLLFYSVGIGQISSEVPQNLSASRPQDRQFILSSKKLLLSDSGFYLCACLSGTSNEKLFFGSGTQLSVL.

Only one count was recorded for this clone. The chain is built from TRBV19 and TRBJ1-5, with 7 bases identical to TRBD1. J was trimmed by 0 bases and V by 3 bases; bases with no gene match: 2. Germline V gene data show CDR1 as LNHDA and CDR2 as SQIVND (reference sequence). The CDR3 spans 15 residues. The CDR3 protein is CASSMGQNSNQPQHF. CDR3 sequence (DNA): TGTGCCAGTAGTATGGGACAGAATAGCAATCAGCCCCAGCATTTT. The full variable domain, with the rest looked up from reference TRBV19 and TRBJ1-5, is DGGITQSPKYLFRKEGQNVTLSCEQNLNHDAMYWYRQDPGQGLRLIYYSQIVNDFQKGDIAEGYSVSREKKESFPLTVTSAQKNPTAFYLCASSMGQNSNQPQHFGDGTRLSIL.

The chain carries TRBV24-1 and TRBJ2-1; 7 nucleotides match TRBD1. Unmatched junction bases numbered 7, after V lost 2 bases and J lost 4 bases. CDR3 length equals 16 residues. CDR1 is KGHDR and CDR2 is SFDVKD in the germline V gene. The CDR3 loop reads CATSDSYRGRYNEQFF. The CDR3 region has the DNA TGTGCCACCAGTGATTCTTACAGGGGTCGGTACAATGAGCAGTTCTTC.

This chain uses TRBV19 with TRBJ1-5; TRBD1 matches 7 bases. Trimming removed 0 bases from V and 12 bases from J; junction bases left unmatched: 5. This CDR3 is 13 amino acids long. From germline, CDR1 is LNHDA and CDR2 SQIVND (reference sequence). The CDR3 nucleotides are TGTGCCAGTAGTATAGATCTATGGGACAGCCAGCATTTT. Translating it yields CASSIDLWDSQHF.

V usage is TRBV25-1 and J usage is TRBJ2-7; a weak D match, TRBD1 (6 bases). This CDR3 is built from 15 residues. Trimming removed 6 bases at V and 7 bases at J, with 22 bases between. CDR1 and CDR2 from the germline V gene are MGHDK and SYGVNS. The CDR3 nucleotides are TGTGCCAGCAGCCCCAGTCCCGGGACAATCTTGGAGCAGTACTTC. Translation gives CASSPSPGTILEQYF.

This rearrangement joins TRBV9 to TRBJ2-6; 7 positions agree with TRBD1. The germline V gene has CDR1 SGDLS and CDR2 YYNGEE. V shed 3 bases and J 0 bases; nucleotides not matched to a gene: 9. This CDR3 contains 18 residues. CDR3 loop: CASSAQTGRSSGANVLTF. CDR3 coding DNA: TGTGCCAGCAGCGCCCAGACAGGGCGCTCCTCTGGGGCCAACGTCCTGACTTTC.

The count of this clone is one. CDR3 in amino acids: CASSPGVSYEQYF. The CDR3 DNA reads as TGTGCCAGCTCACCAGGGGTCTCCTACGAGCAGTACTTC. This chain uses TRBV18 with TRBJ2-7, with D unresolved. Trimming pared 2 bases from V and 0 bases from J, leaving 5 bases between. CDR3 length: 13 residues. Germline lookup yields CDR1 KGHSH and CDR2 LQKENI. Drawing the rest from reference TRBV18 and TRBJ2-7, the complete variable domain is NAGVMQNPRHLVRRRGQEARLRCSPMKGHSHVYWYRQLPEEGLKFMVYLQKENIIDESGMPKERFSAEFPKEGPSILRIQQVVRGDSAAYFCASSPGVSYEQYFGPGTRLTVT.

The table lists this clone with a count of one. V and J are TRBV7-3 and TRBJ2-1; D remains ambiguous. CDR3 size: 14 residues. Germline V gene data show CDR1 as SGHTA and CDR2 as FQGTGA. The V end was cut by 5 bases, the J end by 9 bases, with 17 bases between. The CDR3 loop is CASSPVLGYGEQFF. The CDR3 coding sequence is TGTGCCAGCAGCCCGGTCTTGGGGTACGGTGAGCAGTTCTTC.

This clone was picked up a small number of times. The chain uses TRBV4-1 and TRBJ2-2; D might be TRBD1 (6 bases). Germline V CDR1 and CDR2: MGHRA, YSYEKL. Trimming left V 3 bases short and J 8 bases short, with 13 bases between. The CDR3 contains 14 residues. CDR3 nucleotides: TGCGCCAGCAGCCACAGGGGTAGGGCTGGGGAGCTGTTTTTT. It specifies CASSHRGRAGELFF.

V and J are TRBV2 and TRBJ2-1, with D tentatively TRBD2 (6 bases). The CDR3 extends over 15 amino acids. The germline V gene encodes CDR1 SNHLY and CDR2 FYNNEI. The V end lost 5 bases, the J end lost 4 bases, and 15 bases lay between the germline ends. The CDR3 here is CASSLRDSRYNEQFF. CDR3 DNA sequence: TGTGCCAGCAGTCTCCGGGACTCCCGATACAATGAGCAGTTCTTC.